One T cell receptor beta chain is described in this entry. Antigen specificity is unknown. These data are taken from a study of OX40 agonist ivuxolimab in advanced cancers. Study at large: Prior anti-PD-1, anti-PD-L1 or anti-CTLA-4 therapy was allowed; more than 30% had some.

Clones were read by immunoSEQ multiplex PCR, and TCRdb kept only the in-frame ones, dropping some. The data contain 96,000 or so clones, about 92% of them singletons. Regarding the study as a whole: The antigens recognized by the expanded peripheral T cells, that is their antigen specificity, were not determined.

The TCR sequence derives from an adult with an advanced solid tumor such as melanoma, head and neck, liver or kidney cancer. Sequenced material: CD4+ or CD8+ T cells sorted from blood, taken in a trial of the OX40 agonist ivuxolimab.

The CDR3 loop is CASSRLARGQETQYF. The CDR3 nucleotides are TGTGCCAGCAGCAGACTAGCGCGTGGTCAAGAGACCCAGTACTTC. This chain joins TRBV6-5 and TRBJ2-5, with TRBD2 matching 8 bases. Per the germline V gene, CDR1 is MNHEY and CDR2 is SVGAGI. V shed 6 bases and J 2 bases; nucleotides not matched to a gene: 8. The CDR3 sequence is 15 residues long.